Below are 10 T cell receptor beta chains sequenced from a single sample in a study of blood T cells in healthy people across ages. A second 7 to 11 cycle PCR used barcoded and J-beta primers. TCRdb re-called the 5' RACE reads with MiXCR, one entry per CDR3 protein. In the table there are hundreds of thousands of distinct CDR3 sequences, 25% of which are singletons. Separately, the same data were catalogued under a study of T cells of mothers and their children.

The sequenced sample consisted of blood. The receptors stem from a boy between 10 and 17 years old in good health.

In its sample, this clonotype was seen a few times. The J gene is TRBJ2-1, the V gene TRBV28; no clear D gene. CDR1 and CDR2 from the germline V gene are MDHEN and SYDVKM. This CDR3 is built from 15 residues. V lost 6 bases to trimming and J lost 4 bases, with 16 bases between them. The CDR3 coding sequence is TGTGCCAGCAGCCGTTCGGTTGCTGGGTACAATGAGCAGTTCTTC. The encoded protein is CASSRSVAGYNEQFF.

The CDR3 region is CATSVWDGELFF. CDR3 nucleotide sequence: TGTGCCACCAGTGTCTGGGACGGGGAGCTGTTTTTT. V is TRBV24-1 and J is TRBJ2-2, with D uncertain. This CDR3 region has 12 residues. V was pared by 5 bases and J by 7 bases, with 7 bases between. Germline values: CDR1 KGHDR, CDR2 SFDVKD.

The chain is built from TRBV12-3 or TRBV12-4 and TRBJ2-5; 8 bases are shared with TRBD1. This CDR3 is built from 13 residues. Trimming at V came to 4 bases and at J to 6 bases, leaving 4 bases not matched to a gene. The CDR3 loop is CASSSGTGKTQYF. In nucleotides, the CDR3 is TGTGCCAGCAGTTCCGGGACAGGAAAGACCCAGTACTTC.

This chain links TRBV29-1 with TRBJ1-5; D remains ambiguous. Germline loops: CDR1 SQVTM, CDR2 ANQGSEA. V lost 6 bases, J lost 2 bases, and 14 bases lay in between. This CDR3 spans 14 amino acids. The CDR3 reads CSVKEAVGNQPQHF. The CDR3 DNA reads as TGCAGCGTGAAGGAGGCCGTCGGCAATCAGCCCCAGCATTTT.

This clonotype was observed a few times. In DNA, the CDR3 is TGTGCCAGCAGCCCGGGGAGGGCGAACACTGAAGCTTTCTTT. Translation gives CASSPGRANTEAFF. The rearrangement links TRBV7-6 to TRBJ1-1; D gene ambiguous. The CDR3 spans 14 residues. From germline, CDR1 is SGHVS and CDR2 FNYEAQ. V lost 5 bases and J 1 base, leaving 11 bases between the germline ends.

This clonotype was seen more than once but under ten times. This chain uses TRBV20-1 with TRBJ2-1; unclear D gene. Germline V gene data show CDR1 as DFQATT and CDR2 as SNEGSKA (reference sequence). The CDR3 runs to 15 residues. Trimming took 1 base from V and 0 from J, leaving 10 bases between them. The CDR3 here is CSARVPGSSYNEQFF. The CDR3 DNA reads as TGCAGTGCTAGAGTCCCCGGCAGCTCCTACAATGAGCAGTTCTTC.

The CDR3 is CASSLGVVGQETQYF. In DNA form, the CDR3 reads TGCGCCAGCAGCTTAGGGGTAGTAGGACAAGAGACCCAGTACTTC. The gene calls are TRBV5-1 and TRBJ2-5; tentatively, D is TRBD1 (5 bases). Germline values: CDR1 SGHRS, CDR2 YFSETQ. V was trimmed by 2 bases and J by 2 bases, leaving 13 bases between them. The CDR3 sequence is 15 residues long.

This clonotype was seen a few times. The chain uses TRBV7-8 and TRBJ1-2; TRBD1 agrees at 10 bases. Germline lookup yields CDR1 SGHVS and CDR2 FQNEAQ. This CDR3 comprises 14 residues. V dropped 5 bases and J dropped 8; count of bases not matched to a gene: 8. The CDR3 spells CASSPSGTGDGYTF. In DNA form, the CDR3 reads TGTGCCAGCAGCCCCAGCGGGACAGGGGACGGCTACACCTTC. Looking up the rest from reference TRBV7-8 and TRBJ1-2 gives the full variable domain: GAGVSQSPRYKVAKRGQDVALRCDPISGHVSLFWYQQALGQGPEFLTYFQNEAQLDKSGLPSDRFFAERPEGSVSTLKIQRTQQEDSAVYLCASSPSGTGDGYTFGSGTRLTVV.

The rearrangement links TRBV3-1 to TRBJ1-4; the match to TRBD1 covers 11 bases. In germline, CDR1 is LGHDT, CDR2 YNNKEL (reference sequence). Trimming cost V 5 bases and J 8 bases; bases outside gene matches: 10. This CDR3 region has 16 residues. The CDR3 loop is CASSIGQGALGEKLFF. Here the CDR3 DNA reads TGTGCCAGCAGCATCGGACAGGGGGCGCTTGGAGAAAAACTGTTTTTT. The complete variable domain, with remaining parts taken from reference TRBV3-1 and TRBJ1-4, reads DTAVSQTPKYLVTQMGNDKSIKCEQNLGHDTMYWYKQDSKKFLKIMFSYNNKELIINETVPNRFSPKSPDKAHLNLHINSLELGDSAVYFCASSIGQGALGEKLFFGSGTQLSVL.

The genes are TRBV7-9 and TRBJ2-5; D not resolved. In germline, CDR1 is SEHNR, CDR2 FQNEAQ (reference sequence). V was trimmed by 0 bases and J by 3 bases, leaving 8 bases between them. The CDR3 is 14 residues long. Here the CDR3 reads CASSLARVEETQYF. In nucleotides, the CDR3 is TGTGCCAGCAGCTTAGCCCGGGTAGAAGAGACCCAGTACTTC.